This T cell receptor (beta chain) was identified in a study of control samples from healthy donors and cancer patients. Here immunoSEQ multiplex PCR was the method, and the copy in TCRdb shows in-frame clones only, minus some. The repertoire holds about 250,000 clones, with 82% as singletons. This clone was observed a single time. CDR1 is SQVTM and CDR2 is ANQGSEA in the germline V gene. The V end was cut by 4 bases, the J end by 7 bases, with 14 bases between. The CDR3 spans 13 residues. The sequencing sample was made of PBMCs. This clonotype originated in a woman aged 55-70 years with lung cancer. This chain uses TRBV29-1 with TRBJ1-5; tentatively, D is TRBD1 (6 bases). Here the CDR3 reads CSVATGRRQPQHF. The CDR3 bases are TGCAGCGTTGCGACAGGTCGGAGGCAGCCCCAGCATTTT.